Listed below are T cell receptor beta chains from one sample, sequenced in a study of T cells in Graves' hyperthyroidism and ophthalmopathy. TCRdb analysed the multiplex PCR reads with MiXCR anew, one entry per CDR3 protein. The data show hundreds of thousands of distinct CDR3 sequences, with more than 20% seen just once and around 67% held by the top ten. Sequencing used blood. The source is a man over 45 with Graves' hyperthyroidism. The CDR3 runs from the conserved cysteine through the conserved F or W. D genes are given only for firm matches. Rows give clone size only sometimes, using once, few, many, or a class for an expanded clone.

abundance: many
v_gene: TRBV28
j_gene: TRBJ1-1
len: 13
d_gene: -
CDR3aa: CATVPAVNTEAFF
CDR3nt: TGTGCCACCGTCCCGGCAGTGAACACTGAAGCTTTCTTT

abundance: once
v_gene: TRBV27
j_gene: TRBJ2-1
len: 15
d_gene: TRBD2
CDR3aa: CASSSRLAGELEQFF
CDR3nt: TGTGCCAGCAGTTCCAGACTAGCGGGAGAGCTTGAGCAGTTCTTC

abundance: few
v_gene: TRBV12-3/TRBV12-4
j_gene: TRBJ2-7
len: 12
d_gene: -
CDR3aa: CASSSQTYEQYF
CDR3nt: TGTGCCAGCAGTTCCCAAACCTACGAGCAGTACTTC

abundance: few
v_gene: TRBV24-1
j_gene: TRBJ2-1
len: 16
d_gene: -
CDR3aa: CATSDLAGDSYNEQFF
CDR3nt: TGTGCCACCAGTGATTTGGCCGGGGACTCCTACAATGAGCAGTTCTTC

abundance: many
v_gene: TRBV3-1
j_gene: TRBJ1-5
len: 16
d_gene: -
CDR3aa: CASSQDLTPGHQPQHF
CDR3nt: TGTGCCAGCAGCCAAGATCTCACCCCCGGGCATCAGCCCCAGCATTTT

abundance: -
v_gene: TRBV19
j_gene: TRBJ1-1
len: 16
d_gene: -
CDR3aa: CASSVTRQLMNTEAFF
CDR3nt: TGTGCCAGTAGTGTTACCCGACAGCTCATGAACACTGAAGCTTTCTTT

abundance: -
v_gene: TRBV5-1
j_gene: TRBJ2-1
len: 17
d_gene: TRBD2
CDR3aa: CASSLGRTSIDYNEQLF
CDR3nt: TGCGCCAGCAGCTTGGGGAGGACTAGCATCGACTACAATGAGCAGCTCTTC

abundance: few
v_gene: TRBV6-1
j_gene: TRBJ1-5
len: 13
d_gene: -
CDR3aa: CASTIHSNQPQHF
CDR3nt: TGTGCCAGCACCATCCATAGCAATCAGCCCCAGCATTTT

abundance: few
v_gene: TRBV12-3/TRBV12-4
j_gene: TRBJ1-2
len: 15
d_gene: -
CDR3aa: CASSSKPGTESDYTF
CDR3nt: TGTGCCAGCAGTTCTAAGCCCGGGACGGAATCTGACTACACCTTC

abundance: many
v_gene: TRBV5-1
j_gene: TRBJ2-1
len: 15
d_gene: TRBD2
CDR3aa: CASSTSGSEYNEQFF
CDR3nt: TGCGCCAGCAGCACTAGCGGGAGTGAGTACAATGAGCAGTTCTTC

abundance: -
v_gene: TRBV18
j_gene: TRBJ2-3
len: 13
d_gene: -
CDR3aa: CASSPEVLDTQYF
CDR3nt: TGTGCCAGCTCACCGGAGGTGCTTGATACGCAGTATTTT

abundance: few
v_gene: TRBV20-1
j_gene: TRBJ2-3
len: 14
d_gene: -
CDR3aa: CSAIEPRGADTQYF
CDR3nt: TGCAGTGCCATCGAACCTCGTGGTGCAGATACGCAGTATTTT

abundance: -
v_gene: TRBV12-3/TRBV12-4
j_gene: TRBJ1-1
len: 15
d_gene: TRBD1
CDR3aa: CASSRPGTGETEAFF
CDR3nt: TGTGCCAGCAGCCGTCCCGGGACAGGGGAGACTGAAGCTTTCTTT

abundance: few
v_gene: TRBV7-9
j_gene: TRBJ2-7
len: 16
d_gene: -
CDR3aa: CASSFGAGVRSYEQYF
CDR3nt: TGTGCCAGCAGCTTTGGAGCTGGAGTCCGCTCCTACGAGCAGTACTTC

abundance: few
v_gene: TRBV2
j_gene: TRBJ2-2
len: 13
d_gene: TRBD1
CDR3aa: CASSLQGGGELFF
CDR3nt: TGTGCCAGCTCGTTACAGGGGGGCGGGGAGCTGTTTTTT

abundance: -
v_gene: TRBV3-1
j_gene: TRBJ2-7
len: 15
d_gene: TRBD2
CDR3aa: CASSQVSGTSYEQYF
CDR3nt: TGTGCCAGCAGCCAAGTGAGCGGGACTTCCTACGAGCAGTACTTC

abundance: many
v_gene: TRBV7-9
j_gene: TRBJ2-1
len: 14
d_gene: -
CDR3aa: CASSTRVGNNEQFF
CDR3nt: TGTGCCAGCAGCACTCGGGTCGGGAACAATGAGCAGTTCTTC

abundance: -
v_gene: TRBV6-1
j_gene: TRBJ2-7
len: 17
d_gene: -
CDR3aa: CASSEPIPGTYSYEQYF
CDR3nt: TGTGCCAGCAGTGAACCGATTCCCGGGACCTACTCCTACGAGCAGTACTTC

abundance: few
v_gene: TRBV18
j_gene: TRBJ2-7
len: 18
d_gene: TRBD2
CDR3aa: CASSPSRASGSLGYEQYF
CDR3nt: TGTGCCAGCTCACCAAGTAGGGCTAGCGGGAGCTTGGGCTACGAGCAGTACTTC

abundance: many
v_gene: TRBV5-1
j_gene: TRBJ2-7
len: 14
d_gene: -
CDR3aa: CASSLNSGTYEQYF
CDR3nt: TGCGCCAGCAGCTTGAATAGCGGAACCTACGAGCAGTACTTC

abundance: -
v_gene: TRBV7-8
j_gene: TRBJ2-1
len: 16
d_gene: TRBD2
CDR3aa: CASSPELREYGNEQFF
CDR3nt: TGTGCCAGCAGCCCAGAGTTGCGGGAGTATGGAAATGAGCAGTTCTTC

abundance: many
v_gene: TRBV11-1
j_gene: TRBJ2-1
len: 13
d_gene: TRBD2
CDR3aa: CASSDRLADEQFF
CDR3nt: TGTGCCAGCAGCGATAGACTAGCGGATGAGCAGTTCTTC

abundance: -
v_gene: TRBV12-3/TRBV12-4
j_gene: TRBJ1-5
len: 15
d_gene: -
CDR3aa: CASSAPGRLNQPQHF
CDR3nt: TGTGCCAGCAGTGCCCCGGGACGGTTAAATCAGCCCCAGCATTTT

abundance: -
v_gene: TRBV28
j_gene: TRBJ2-7
len: 15
d_gene: -
CDR3aa: CASSFGPGVSDEQYF
CDR3nt: TGTGCCAGCAGTTTTGGGCCAGGGGTTTCCGACGAGCAGTACTTC

abundance: few
v_gene: TRBV2
j_gene: TRBJ2-7
len: 14
d_gene: TRBD1
CDR3aa: CASSEAGQGYEQYF
CDR3nt: TGTGCCAGCAGTGAAGCTGGACAGGGGTACGAGCAGTACTTC

abundance: few
v_gene: TRBV6-2/TRBV6-3
j_gene: TRBJ1-4
len: 14
d_gene: -
CDR3aa: CASSSRGWGEKLFF
CDR3nt: TGTGCCAGCAGTTCTCGAGGCTGGGGTGAAAAACTGTTTTTT

abundance: -
v_gene: TRBV10-3
j_gene: TRBJ2-1
len: 12
d_gene: -
CDR3aa: CAINHGGDEQFF
CDR3nt: TGTGCCATCAACCATGGGGGCGATGAGCAGTTCTTC

abundance: many
v_gene: TRBV7-8
j_gene: TRBJ2-1
len: 15
d_gene: TRBD1
CDR3aa: CASSLPRDSRNEQFF
CDR3nt: TGTGCCAGCAGCTTACCCCGGGACAGTCGAAATGAGCAGTTCTTC

abundance: few
v_gene: TRBV6-1
j_gene: TRBJ2-5
len: 14
d_gene: -
CDR3aa: CASSEMTQSKTQYF
CDR3nt: TGTGCCAGCAGTGAAATGACTCAGTCAAAGACCCAGTACTTC

abundance: many
v_gene: TRBV7-9
j_gene: TRBJ1-5
len: 12
d_gene: -
CDR3aa: CASSFLDQPQHF
CDR3nt: TGTGCCAGCAGCTTTTTAGATCAGCCCCAGCATTTT

abundance: -
v_gene: TRBV6-1
j_gene: TRBJ2-3
len: 16
d_gene: -
CDR3aa: CASSYVAPESTDTQYF
CDR3nt: TGTGCCAGCAGTTACGTAGCGCCTGAAAGCACAGATACGCAGTATTTT

abundance: many
v_gene: TRBV5-6
j_gene: TRBJ2-1
len: 12
d_gene: TRBD2
CDR3aa: CASSWTSGRQFF
CDR3nt: TGTGCCAGCAGCTGGACTAGCGGGAGGCAGTTCTTC

abundance: -
v_gene: TRBV20-1
j_gene: TRBJ2-1
len: 17
d_gene: TRBD2
CDR3aa: CSARDVFGGLANNELFF
CDR3nt: TGCAGTGCTAGAGATGTTTTTGGGGGACTAGCAAACAATGAGCTGTTCTTC

abundance: few
v_gene: TRBV11-2
j_gene: TRBJ2-7
len: 17
d_gene: TRBD2
CDR3aa: CASSLAGGASLLYEQYF
CDR3nt: TGTGCCAGCAGCTTAGCCGGGGGGGCTAGTTTATTATACGAGCAGTACTTC

abundance: -
v_gene: TRBV29-1
j_gene: TRBJ1-4
len: 14
d_gene: TRBD1
CDR3aa: CSVESGRGDEKLFF
CDR3nt: TGCAGCGTTGAATCGGGCAGGGGGGATGAAAAACTGTTTTTT

abundance: -
v_gene: TRBV7-8
j_gene: TRBJ2-3
len: 13
d_gene: -
CDR3aa: CASSGQITDTQYF
CDR3nt: TGTGCCAGCAGCGGTCAAATTACAGATACGCAGTATTTT

abundance: -
v_gene: TRBV20-1
j_gene: TRBJ2-7
len: 13
d_gene: -
CDR3aa: CSARGGPAYEQYF
CDR3nt: TGCAGTGCTAGAGGAGGGCCGGCATACGAGCAGTACTTC

abundance: -
v_gene: TRBV12-3/TRBV12-4
j_gene: TRBJ2-4
len: 15
d_gene: -
CDR3aa: CASSLQVGAKNIQYF
CDR3nt: TGTGCCAGCAGTCTACAGGTGGGGGCCAAAAACATTCAGTACTTC

abundance: many
v_gene: TRBV2
j_gene: TRBJ1-1
len: 13
d_gene: TRBD1
CDR3aa: CASRTGRDTEAFF
CDR3nt: TGTGCCAGCCGGACAGGGCGGGACACTGAAGCTTTCTTT

abundance: once
v_gene: TRBV20-1
j_gene: TRBJ2-1
len: 13
d_gene: TRBD1
CDR3aa: CSVSGTGGNEQFF
CDR3nt: TGCAGTGTCAGTGGGACAGGGGGCAATGAGCAGTTCTTC

abundance: -
v_gene: TRBV7-9
j_gene: TRBJ2-7
len: 15
d_gene: -
CDR3aa: CASSLYDAVGYEQYF
CDR3nt: TGTGCCAGCAGCTTATATGATGCAGTAGGTTACGAGCAGTACTTC

abundance: many
v_gene: TRBV7-2
j_gene: TRBJ2-1
len: 17
d_gene: TRBD1
CDR3aa: CASSLAGTGAWVNEQFF
CDR3nt: TGTGCCAGCAGCTTAGCGGGGACAGGGGCTTGGGTCAATGAGCAGTTCTTC

abundance: many
v_gene: TRBV6-1
j_gene: TRBJ2-7
len: 15
d_gene: TRBD1
CDR3aa: CASSRSGQATYEQYF
CDR3nt: TGTGCCAGCAGCCGCTCGGGACAGGCCACCTACGAGCAGTACTTC

abundance: -
v_gene: TRBV5-4
j_gene: TRBJ2-1
len: 15
d_gene: -
CDR3aa: CTSSLVAGNNNEQFF
CDR3nt: TGTACCAGCAGCTTGGTCGCAGGGAATAACAATGAGCAGTTCTTC

abundance: few
v_gene: TRBV6-2/TRBV6-3
j_gene: TRBJ2-3
len: 17
d_gene: TRBD2
CDR3aa: CASSYSRGGRATDTQYF
CDR3nt: TGTGCCAGCAGTTACTCGCGCGGCGGGAGGGCAACGGATACGCAGTATTTT

abundance: -
v_gene: TRBV7-7
j_gene: TRBJ1-5
len: 14
d_gene: -
CDR3aa: CASSLGTGLQPQHF
CDR3nt: TGTGCTAGCAGCTTAGGAACAGGGCTTCAGCCCCAGCATTTT

abundance: -
v_gene: TRBV7-2
j_gene: TRBJ2-3
len: 13
d_gene: -
CDR3aa: CASSNERGYTQYF
CDR3nt: TGTGCCAGCAGCAACGAAAGGGGTTATACGCAGTATTTT

abundance: many
v_gene: TRBV5-5
j_gene: TRBJ1-4
len: 15
d_gene: -
CDR3aa: CASSLTPEGSEKLFF
CDR3nt: TGTGCCAGCAGCCTGACTCCGGAGGGAAGTGAAAAACTGTTTTTT

abundance: -
v_gene: TRBV6-1
j_gene: TRBJ2-1
len: 18
d_gene: TRBD2
CDR3aa: CASSEALPASGSYNEQFF
CDR3nt: TGTGCCAGCAGTGAAGCGCTTCCGGCTAGCGGGAGCTACAATGAGCAGTTCTTC

abundance: many
v_gene: TRBV6-1
j_gene: TRBJ1-1
len: 14
d_gene: -
CDR3aa: CASTARGISSEAFF
CDR3nt: TGTGCCAGCACTGCGAGGGGGATATCATCTGAAGCTTTCTTT

abundance: -
v_gene: TRBV6-1
j_gene: TRBJ1-4
len: 14
d_gene: -
CDR3aa: CASGRTATNEKLFF
CDR3nt: TGTGCCAGCGGCCGGACAGCAACTAATGAAAAACTGTTTTTT